This T cell receptor (beta chain) emerged from a study of T-cell reconstitution after alpha-beta-depleted transplantation in children (dated by TCRdb to 2015 to 2016). Study-wide context: Using TCR repertoire profiling, the study quantitatively followed how T-cell immune reconstitution unfolded in children after TCRalphabeta/CD19-depleted allogeneic hematopoietic cell transplantation.

From the cysteine through the phenylalanine, the CDR3 covers 13 amino acids. Solely the CDR3 DNA is kept, with 39 bases framed from the first base. V and J lose 6 bases and 6 bases, and a span of 18 bases separates them. Taken from the germline V gene (reference sequence), the CDR1 and CDR2 loops are DFQATT and SNEGSKA. Library preparation employed PCR. TCRdb shows the sequencer as Illumina HiSeq 2500. TCR library preparation used molecular barcoding, with unique molecular identifiers applied to normalize quantification of the TCRbeta repertoire. TCRdb trimmed the raw reads at Q25, called clones with MiXCR and kept productive beta chains. Rows are unified per CDR3 protein, each entry keeping the most common DNA and genes. The table for this sample lists a few hundred thousand distinct CDR3 sequences; around 21% of them were counted only once. Jointly, the top ten make up around 4% of the sample. This clonotype was recorded a few times. Its target antigen remains unknown. The record has no base qualities; no much larger clone is one base away.

The sequenced sample was PBMCs from the stem cell graft donor, obtained from the stem cell graft. The receptor was derived from a human donor who donated a stem cell graft to a child with acute myeloid leukemia. The chain is encoded by TRBV20-1 joined to TRBJ2-7; the D gene cannot be resolved beyond TRBD1 or TRBD2, each matching 5 bases. The CDR3 loop reads CSARDGLLVEQYF. The DNA sequence is as follows: TGCAGTGCCCGGGACGGGCTTTTGGTCGAGCAGTACTTC.